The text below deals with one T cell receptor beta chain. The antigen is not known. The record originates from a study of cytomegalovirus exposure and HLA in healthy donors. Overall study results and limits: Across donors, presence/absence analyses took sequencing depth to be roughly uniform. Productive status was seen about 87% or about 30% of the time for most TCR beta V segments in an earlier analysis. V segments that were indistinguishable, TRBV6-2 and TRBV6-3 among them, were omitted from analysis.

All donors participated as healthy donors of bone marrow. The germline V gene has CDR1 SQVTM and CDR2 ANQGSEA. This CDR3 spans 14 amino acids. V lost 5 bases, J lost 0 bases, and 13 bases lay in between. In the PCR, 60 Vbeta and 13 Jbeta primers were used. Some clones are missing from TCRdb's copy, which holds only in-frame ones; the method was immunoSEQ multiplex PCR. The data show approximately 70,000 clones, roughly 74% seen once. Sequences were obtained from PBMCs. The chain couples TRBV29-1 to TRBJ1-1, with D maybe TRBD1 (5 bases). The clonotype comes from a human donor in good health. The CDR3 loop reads CSVQLGQMNTEAFF. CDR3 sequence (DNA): TGCAGCGTTCAATTAGGACAAATGAACACTGAAGCTTTCTTT.